This T cell receptor beta chain was sequenced for a study of blood T cell repertoires in COVID-19. The wider study: Some COVID-19 samples were acute and others convalescent; all came from the United States, Italy and Spain.

The table lists this clone with a count of one. Germline CDR1 and CDR2: SGHRS and YFSETQ. The CDR3 sequence is 16 residues long. With V trimmed by 3 bases and J by 6 bases, 12 bases remained unmatched. Generated by immunoSEQ multiplex PCR, the TCRdb table keeps only in-frame clones and is missing some. The repertoire holds 200,000 to 300,000 clones, with around 86% as singletons. Source material: peripheral blood. This rearrangement joins TRBV5-1 to TRBJ2-1, with 7 positions matching TRBD2. The sequence was collected from an older woman with COVID-19, enrolled during active disease. CDR3 coding DNA: TGCGCCAGCAGCTCGTCGGGACTAAGGGGAGGCAATGAGCAGTTCTTC. Translating it yields CASSSSGLRGGNEQFF.